This record covers a single T cell receptor beta chain. No cognate antigen has been identified for it. Base-call qualities are not available, and no considerably larger clone is one nucleotide away. TCR CDR3 regions were amplified from genomic DNA by multiplex PCR using the deep immunoSEQ assay. Genomic DNA extracted from each cell subset was distributed evenly over all wells of several immunoSEQ 96-well plates, and each plate served as one replicate. For sorted subsets, about 0.2 ug genomic DNA, equal to about 30,000 T cell genomes, was loaded into each replicate PCR. Purified libraries were quantified with a Qubit 3.0 fluorometer, sized on a Bioanalyzer 2100, and re-quantified with the KAPA Library Quantification kit. Every immunoSEQ 96-well plate was sequenced on a separate single-read 150-cycle Illumina NextSeq 550 flow cell. Regarding the original processing steps: The immunoSEQ output contained only junctional sequences without quality scores, so filtering could not match that applied to full-length reads. Sequences were annotated with PyIR, a Python wrapper for IgBLAST v1.9, and V/J genes and CDR3 were assigned using IMGT germline references. Any read was removed if the V/J assignment was weak (E-value above 1e-6), the CDR3 was missing, or the read contained stop codons, out-of-frame junctions, or ambiguous translated residues. A V3J clonotype was defined by an identical inferred V gene, J gene, and CDR3 amino acid sequence. The percentage overlap between two repertoires was calculated by dividing the number of shared unique clonotypes by the size of the smaller repertoire. Repertoire richness was assessed with RTK rarefaction, the Chao1 estimator, and Recon v2.1 estimates of unobserved clonotypes. OLGA was used to compute generation probabilities for all TCRbeta clonotypes that the gDNA method yielded from a handful of donors. The source is immuneACCESS, and TCRdb retained only in-frame sequences with V and J called. Part of the clones is not carried over; for the studies checked, unresolved V genes explain less than half of this, and the remainder is unexplained. The V and J calls and clone size come from that table; D and trimming were worked out from the DNA. The sample table records millions of clones; around 96% of these occur just once. 0.9% to 1.3% of the sample is in the top ten clones.

V gives up 4 bases and J gives up 4 bases, and the segment between their germline ends measures 6 bases. From a lookup of the germline V gene (reference sequence), CDR1 and CDR2 are MNHEY and SMNVEV. From cysteine to phenylalanine, the CDR3 is 12 amino acids long. Only the CDR3 region is kept as DNA, spanning 36 bases read in frame from base 1. This sample stems from a study of shared clonotypes between healthy human individuals (TCRdb year 2020). Background for the entire study: The cohort comprised two women and a few men aged 18 to 49 years. Different laboratories and diverse techniques were used to prepare libraries and sequence TCR repertoires, to increase sequencing depth and limit assay-specific biases. Leukapheresis yielded between about 0.94 and 10 billion PBMCs per donor. To estimate repertoire size and how much clonotype sharing occurs between individuals, the study deeply sequenced the blood TCR repertoires of about five healthy adults. For each donor, CD4 naive and CD4 memory were each run on three plates, CD8 naive on two plates, and CD8 memory on one plate. Paper-wide results and their limitations: Pairwise subsampling indicated that sequencing depth was expected to affect the degree of clonotype sharing among donors. Rarefaction of sorted-subset datasets indicated incomplete sequencing despite the large sequencing depth. Sampling was limited to blood, and TCR repertoires in tissue likely differ from TCR repertoires in blood. Naive subsets generally had larger estimated clonotype richness than memory subsets did. Because the study included only a small number of donors, the genetic and exposure-history diversity represented was limited. Sharing across several donors was observed for roughly 5% of naive CD4, over 3% of naive CD8, around 2.5% of memory CD4, and around 0.4% of memory CD8 clonotypes. Higher generation probabilities were observed for clonotypes shared by all four sorted-subset donors than for non-shared clonotypes.

For the CD8 naive samples, CD45RO-negative cells were positively selected for CCR7, yielding a CD45RA+CCR7+ population from which TemRA cells were excluded. The donors were healthy, HIV-negative adults who had no recently reported acute infections or vaccinations. All donors were Caucasian adults living in Nashville, Tennessee, USA. Blood was collected by leukapheresis, and PBMCs were isolated by Ficoll-Histopaque density gradient centrifugation and then cryopreserved in liquid nitrogen vapor phase. Purity and quantity of every magnetically sorted T cell population were checked by analytical flow cytometry. Genomic DNA was isolated from every sorted fraction and measured by UV absorbance on a Nanodrop 2000c.

The receptor comes from a man between 18 and 35 years old in good health. This receptor chain uses TRBV27 and TRBJ2-3; no D segment can be confidently identified. The sequencing sample was made of naive CD8+ T cells sorted from blood. The cell subset or site label here, explained by the study, means: CD45RA+CCR7+. The CDR3 region: CASSYIADTQYF. The nucleotides are TGTGCCAGCAGTTATATCGCAGATACGCAGTATTTT.